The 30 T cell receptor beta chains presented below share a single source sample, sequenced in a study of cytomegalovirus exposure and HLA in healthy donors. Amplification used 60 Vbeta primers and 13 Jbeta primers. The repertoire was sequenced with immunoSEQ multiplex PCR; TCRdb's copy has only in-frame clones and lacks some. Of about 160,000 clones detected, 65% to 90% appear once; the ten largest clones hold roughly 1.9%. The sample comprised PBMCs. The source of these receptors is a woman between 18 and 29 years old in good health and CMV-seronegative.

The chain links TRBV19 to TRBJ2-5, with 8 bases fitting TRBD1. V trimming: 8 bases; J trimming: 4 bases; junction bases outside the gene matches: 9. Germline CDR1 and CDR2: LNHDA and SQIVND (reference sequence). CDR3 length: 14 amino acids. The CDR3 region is CASPTGQGGETQYF. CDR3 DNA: TGTGCCAGTCCCACCGGACAGGGTGGAGAGACCCAGTACTTC.

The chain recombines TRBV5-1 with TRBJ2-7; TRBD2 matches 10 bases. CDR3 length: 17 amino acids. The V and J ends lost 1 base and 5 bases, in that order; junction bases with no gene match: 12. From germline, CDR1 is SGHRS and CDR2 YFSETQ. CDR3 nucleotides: TGCGCCAGCAGCTTGATAGCGGGGGGCCCGGCTTTAGACGAGCAGTACTTC. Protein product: CASSLIAGGPALDEQYF. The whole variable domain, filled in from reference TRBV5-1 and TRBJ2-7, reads KAGVTQTPRYLIKTRGQQVTLSCSPISGHRSVSWYQQTPGQGLQFLFEYFSETQRNKGNFPGRFSGRQFSNSRSEMNVSTLELGDSALYLCASSLIAGGPALDEQYFGPGTRLTVT.

CDR3 in DNA: TGTGCCAGCAGCTTACAGGGGGCGGTCAATGAGCAGTTCTTC. It translates to CASSLQGAVNEQFF. The rearrangement joins TRBV5-6 to TRBJ2-1; 9 bases map to TRBD1. The trim removed 2 bases at V and 6 bases at J, leaving 3 bases unmatched. CDR3 size: 14 residues. Germline lookup yields CDR1 SGHDT and CDR2 YYEEEE.

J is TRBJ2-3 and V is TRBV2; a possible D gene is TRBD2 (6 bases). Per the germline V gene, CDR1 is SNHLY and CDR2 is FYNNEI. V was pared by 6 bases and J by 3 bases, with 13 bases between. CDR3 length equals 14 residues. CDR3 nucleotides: TGTGCCAGCAGGCCGGGACTGGGAACAGATACGCAGTATTTT. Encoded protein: CASRPGLGTDTQYF. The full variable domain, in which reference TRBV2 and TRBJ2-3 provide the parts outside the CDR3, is EPEVTQTPSHQVTQMGQEVILRCVPISNHLYFYWYRQILGQKVEFLVSFYNNEISEKSEIFDDQFSVERPDGSNFTLKIRSTKLEDSAMYFCASRPGLGTDTQYFGPGTRLTVL.

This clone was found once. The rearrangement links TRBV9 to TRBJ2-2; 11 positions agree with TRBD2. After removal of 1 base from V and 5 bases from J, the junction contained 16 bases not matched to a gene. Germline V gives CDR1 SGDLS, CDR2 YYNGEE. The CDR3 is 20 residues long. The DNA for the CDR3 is TGTGCCAGCAGCGTAAGGTGGATCAGCATAGCGGGAGGGGGTACCGGGGAGCTGTTTTTT. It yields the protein CASSVRWISIAGGGTGELFF.

This chain's CDR3 is CASSEFQTNQPQHF. As DNA, the CDR3 is TGTGCCAGCAGTGAATTCCAGACAAATCAGCCCCAGCATTTT. The chain carries TRBV2 and TRBJ1-5; D is uncertain. CDR3 length: 14 residues. The germline V and J ends were trimmed by 2 bases and 4 bases, with 9 bases remaining between them. Germline CDR1 is SNHLY and CDR2 is FYNNEI.

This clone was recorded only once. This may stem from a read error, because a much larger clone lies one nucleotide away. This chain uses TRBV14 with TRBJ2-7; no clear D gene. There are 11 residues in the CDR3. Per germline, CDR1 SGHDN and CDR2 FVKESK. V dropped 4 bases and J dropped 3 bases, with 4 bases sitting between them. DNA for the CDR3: TGTGCCAGCAGCCTCCTCTACGAGCAGTACTTC. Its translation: CASSLLYEQYF.

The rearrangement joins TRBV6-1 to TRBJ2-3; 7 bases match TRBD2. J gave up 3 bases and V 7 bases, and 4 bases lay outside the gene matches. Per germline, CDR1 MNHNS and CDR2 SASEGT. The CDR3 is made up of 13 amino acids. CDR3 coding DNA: TGTGCCAGCATTCGGACTAGTACAGATACGCAGTATTTT. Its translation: CASIRTSTDTQYF.

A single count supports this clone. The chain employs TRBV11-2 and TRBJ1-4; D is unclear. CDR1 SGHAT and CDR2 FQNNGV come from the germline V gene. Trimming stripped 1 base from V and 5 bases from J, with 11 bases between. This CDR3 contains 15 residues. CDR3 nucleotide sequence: TGTGCCAGCAGCTTAGGGGTCAGACAAAATGAAAAACTGTTTTTT. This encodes CASSLGVRQNEKLFF.

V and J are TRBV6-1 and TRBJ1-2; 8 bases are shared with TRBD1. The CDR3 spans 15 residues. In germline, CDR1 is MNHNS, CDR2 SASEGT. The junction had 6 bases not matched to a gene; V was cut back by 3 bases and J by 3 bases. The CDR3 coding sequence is TGTGCCAGCAGTGATCCTGGACAGGGTTACTATGGCTACACCTTC. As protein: CASSDPGQGYYGYTF.

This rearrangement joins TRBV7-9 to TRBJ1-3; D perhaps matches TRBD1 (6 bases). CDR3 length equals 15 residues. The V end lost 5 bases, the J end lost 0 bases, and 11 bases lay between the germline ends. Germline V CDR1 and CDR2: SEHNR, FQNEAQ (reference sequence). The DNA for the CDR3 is TGTGCCAGCAGCCTACGGACAGTCTCTGGAAACACCATATATTTT. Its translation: CASSLRTVSGNTIYF.

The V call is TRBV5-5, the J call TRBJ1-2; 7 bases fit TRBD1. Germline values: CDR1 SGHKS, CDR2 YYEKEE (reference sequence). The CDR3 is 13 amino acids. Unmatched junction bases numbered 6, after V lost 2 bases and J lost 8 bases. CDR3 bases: TGTGCCAGCAGCTTAGGGACAGTACGGGGCTACACCTTC. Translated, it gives CASSLGTVRGYTF. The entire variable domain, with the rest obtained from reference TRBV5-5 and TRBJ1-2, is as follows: DAGVTQSPTHLIKTRGQQVTLRCSPISGHKSVSWYQQVLGQGPQFIFQYYEKEERGRGNFPDRFSARQFPNYSSELNVNALLLGDSALYLCASSLGTVRGYTFGSGTRLTVV.

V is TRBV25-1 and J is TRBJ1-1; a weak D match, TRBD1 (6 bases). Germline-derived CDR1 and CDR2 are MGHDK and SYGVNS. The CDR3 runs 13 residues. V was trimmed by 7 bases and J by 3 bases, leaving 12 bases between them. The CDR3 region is CASMTGQYTEAFF. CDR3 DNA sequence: TGTGCCAGCATGACAGGCCAATACACTGAAGCTTTCTTT. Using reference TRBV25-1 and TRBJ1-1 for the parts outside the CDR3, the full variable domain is EADIYQTPRYLVIGTGKKITLECSQTMGHDKMYWYQQDPGMELHLIHYSYGVNSTEKGDLSSESTVSRIRTEHFPLTLESARPSHTSQYLCASMTGQYTEAFFGQGTRLTVV.

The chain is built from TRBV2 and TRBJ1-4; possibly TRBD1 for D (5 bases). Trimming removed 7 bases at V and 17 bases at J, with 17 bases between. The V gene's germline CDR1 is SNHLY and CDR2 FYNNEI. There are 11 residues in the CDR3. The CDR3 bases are TGTGCCAGCATCTGGGGGGATTTTAGATTTTTT. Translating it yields CASIWGDFRFF.

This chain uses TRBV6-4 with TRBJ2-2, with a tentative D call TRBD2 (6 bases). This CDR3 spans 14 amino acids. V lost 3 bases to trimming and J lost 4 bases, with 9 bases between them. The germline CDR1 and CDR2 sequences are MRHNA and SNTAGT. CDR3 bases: TGTGCCAGCAGTGAGGACGGGAGCACCGGGGAGCTGTTTTTT. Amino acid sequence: CASSEDGSTGELFF.

This CDR3 reads CASSPGTGVNTEAFF. The CDR3 bases are TGTGCCAGCAGTCCTGGGACAGGGGTGAACACTGAAGCTTTCTTT. V and J are TRBV27 and TRBJ1-1, with 10 bases fitting TRBD1. The CDR3 runs to 15 residues. The germline gives CDR1 MNHEY, CDR2 SMNVEV (reference sequence). V lost 5 bases and J lost 0; bases outside the gene matches: 3.

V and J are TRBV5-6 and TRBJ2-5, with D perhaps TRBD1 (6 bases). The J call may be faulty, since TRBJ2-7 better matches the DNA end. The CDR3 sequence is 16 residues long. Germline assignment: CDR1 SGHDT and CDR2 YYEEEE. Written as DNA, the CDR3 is TGTGCCAGCAGCGACAGATACAGGGACCACTCCTACGAGCAGTACTTC. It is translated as CASSDRYRDHSYEQYF.

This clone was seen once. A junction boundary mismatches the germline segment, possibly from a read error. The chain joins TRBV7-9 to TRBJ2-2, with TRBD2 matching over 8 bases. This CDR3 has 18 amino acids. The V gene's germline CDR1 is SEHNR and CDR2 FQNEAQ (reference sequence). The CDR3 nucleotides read TGTTCCAGCAGCTTAGACCTTAGGCGGGGGGCCTCCACCGGGGAGCTGTTTTTT. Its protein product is CSSSLDLRRGASTGELFF.

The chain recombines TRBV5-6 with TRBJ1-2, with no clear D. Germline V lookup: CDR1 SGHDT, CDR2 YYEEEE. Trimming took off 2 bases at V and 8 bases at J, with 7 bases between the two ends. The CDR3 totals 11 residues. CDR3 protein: CASSFGFGYTF. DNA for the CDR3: TGTGCCAGCAGCTTCGGGTTCGGCTACACCTTC.

DNA of the CDR3: TGTGCCAGCCGACTAGCGGGAGAGACCCAGTACTTC. It encodes CASRLAGETQYF. V and J are TRBV19 and TRBJ2-5, with 10 bases that match TRBD2. The CDR3 is 12 amino acids. Germline CDR1 is LNHDA and CDR2 is SQIVND (reference sequence). Losses at the gene ends were 9 bases for V and 4 bases for J; bases not matched to a gene: 2. Using reference TRBV19 and TRBJ2-5 for the parts outside the CDR3, the full variable domain is DGGITQSPKYLFRKEGQNVTLSCEQNLNHDAMYWYRQDPGQGLRLIYYSQIVNDFQKGDIAEGYSVSREKKESFPLTVTSAQKNPTAFYLCASRLAGETQYFGPGTRLLVL.

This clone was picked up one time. The CDR3 region is CASSRLAGATDTQYF. DNA of the CDR3: TGTGCCAGCAGTCGACTAGCGGGGGCCACAGATACGCAGTATTTT. The rearrangement links TRBV6-5 to TRBJ2-3; 12 nucleotides line up with TRBD2. V lost 5 bases and J lost 2; bases outside the gene matches: 2. CDR1 and CDR2 from the germline V gene are MNHEY and SVGAGI. The length of the CDR3 is 15 residues.

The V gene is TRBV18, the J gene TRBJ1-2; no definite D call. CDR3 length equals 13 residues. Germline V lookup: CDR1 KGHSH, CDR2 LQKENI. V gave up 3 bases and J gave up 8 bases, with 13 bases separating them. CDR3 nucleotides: TGTGCCAGCTCACCTAGCATTTCCGAGGGCTACACCTTC. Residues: CASSPSISEGYTF.

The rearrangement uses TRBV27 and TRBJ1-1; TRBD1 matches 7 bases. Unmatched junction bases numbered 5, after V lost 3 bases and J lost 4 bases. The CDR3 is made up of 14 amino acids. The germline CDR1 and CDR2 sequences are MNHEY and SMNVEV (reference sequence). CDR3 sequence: CASSFSRGSTEAFF. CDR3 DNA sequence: TGTGCCAGCAGTTTCTCCAGGGGGAGCACTGAAGCTTTCTTT.

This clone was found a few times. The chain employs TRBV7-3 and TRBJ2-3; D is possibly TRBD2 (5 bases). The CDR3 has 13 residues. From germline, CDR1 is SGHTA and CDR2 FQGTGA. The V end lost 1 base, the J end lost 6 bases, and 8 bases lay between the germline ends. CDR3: CASSLNPSDTQYF. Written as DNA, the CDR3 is TGTGCCAGCAGCTTAAACCCTAGCGATACGCAGTATTTT.

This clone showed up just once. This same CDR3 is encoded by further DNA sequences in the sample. The CDR3 spells CASSLEGYEQYF. In nucleotides, the CDR3 is TGTGCCAGCAGTTTAGAGGGATACGAGCAGTACTTC. This chain joins TRBV27 and TRBJ2-7, with D possibly TRBD2 on 5 matching bases. Trimming cost V 2 bases and J 4 bases, with 6 bases left between them. In germline, CDR1 is MNHEY, CDR2 SMNVEV (reference sequence). The CDR3 runs 12 residues.

CDR3 sequence reads: CASSIFSGIGNTGELFF. CDR3 in DNA: TGTGCCAGTAGTATATTTAGCGGGATAGGGAACACCGGGGAGCTGTTTTTT. The chain recombines TRBV19 with TRBJ2-2, with 8 positions matching TRBD2. Per the germline V gene, CDR1 is LNHDA and CDR2 is SQIVND (reference sequence). The ends lost 2 bases at V and 1 base at J; junction bases unmatched: 6. The CDR3 contains 17 residues. The entire variable domain, with the rest obtained from reference TRBV19 and TRBJ2-2, is as follows: DGGITQSPKYLFRKEGQNVTLSCEQNLNHDAMYWYRQDPGQGLRLIYYSQIVNDFQKGDIAEGYSVSREKKESFPLTVTSAQKNPTAFYLCASSIFSGIGNTGELFFGEGSRLTVL.

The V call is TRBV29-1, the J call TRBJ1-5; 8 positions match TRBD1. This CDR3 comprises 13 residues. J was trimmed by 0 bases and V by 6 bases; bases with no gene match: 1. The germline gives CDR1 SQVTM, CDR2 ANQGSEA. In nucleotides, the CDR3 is TGCAGCGTGGGGACAGGTAGCAATCAGCCCCAGCATTTT. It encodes CSVGTGSNQPQHF.

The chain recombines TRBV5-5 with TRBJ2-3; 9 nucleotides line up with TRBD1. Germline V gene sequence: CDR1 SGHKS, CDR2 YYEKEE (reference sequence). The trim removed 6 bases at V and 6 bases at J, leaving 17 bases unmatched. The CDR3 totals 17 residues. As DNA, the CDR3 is TGTGCCAGCACCTCCGGGACAGGGCCTTTATGGGTGGATACGCAGTATTTT. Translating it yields CASTSGTGPLWVDTQYF.

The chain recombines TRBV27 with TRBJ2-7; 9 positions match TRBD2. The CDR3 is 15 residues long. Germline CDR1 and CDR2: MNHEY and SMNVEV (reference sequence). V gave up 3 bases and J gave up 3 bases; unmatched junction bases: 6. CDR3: CASSLATSGFYEQYF. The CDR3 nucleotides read TGTGCCAGCAGTTTGGCGACTAGCGGTTTCTACGAGCAGTACTTC.

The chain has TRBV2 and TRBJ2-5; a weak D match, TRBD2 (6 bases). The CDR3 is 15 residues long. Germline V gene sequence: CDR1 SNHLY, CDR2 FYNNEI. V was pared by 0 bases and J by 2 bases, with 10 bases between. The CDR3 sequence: CASSEAGGGQETQYF. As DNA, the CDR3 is TGTGCCAGCAGTGAAGCGGGTGGGGGGCAAGAGACCCAGTACTTC.